These T cell receptor beta chains were read from a single sample in a study of T cell responses to AZD1222 COVID-19 vaccine. Assay: immunoSEQ multiplex PCR; the TCRdb copy retains only in-frame clones and omits some. The profile shows approximately 120,000 clones, over 90% of them singletons. The sequencing here drew on peripheral blood, taken on day 0 of AZD1222 vaccination. Receptors were obtained from an adult in good health. CDR3s include the opening cysteine and the closing phenylalanine or tryptophan. The D gene is left open where the match is weak. The size field is filled for only some rows; it gives once, few, many or a size class.

TRBJ2-5 few TRBD1 TRBV5-1 TGCGCCAGCAGCCCCGGACAGGCTGGCGAGACCCAGTACTTC CASSPGQAGETQYF
TRBJ1-4 - TRBD1 TRBV11-2 TGTGCCAGCAGCTTAGAGGGGCGGGACAGGGATGTTTTTGTTGAAAAACTGTTTTTT CASSLEGRDRDVFVEKLFF
TRBJ1-1 once - TRBV7-2 TGTGCCAGCAGCTCCTCAGTTATGAACACTGAAGCTTTCTTT CASSSSVMNTEAFF
TRBJ2-3 once - TRBV5-1 TGCGCCAGCAGCTTGATGAGACCGGACACAGATACGCAGTATTTT CASSLMRPDTDTQYF
TRBJ2-2 - - TRBV5-1 TGCGCCAGCAGCTTTGGAGCCGGGGAGCTGTTTTTT CASSFGAGELFF
TRBJ2-2 - - TRBV30 TGTGCCTGGAGTACGCCGCAGGGCTGGAACACCGGGGAGCTGTTTTTT CAWSTPQGWNTGELFF
TRBJ1-1 - - TRBV7-8 TGTGCCAGCAGCTTAGCGCTGGATTGGGGTGAAGCTTTCTTT CASSLALDWGEAFF
TRBJ1-6 few TRBD1 TRBV7-6 TGTGCCAGCAGCCCCAGGGGGTCGGGTAGTGATTCACCCCTCCACTTT CASSPRGSGSDSPLHF
TRBJ2-2 - TRBD2 TRBV19 TGTGCCAGTAGCGGTATAGCGGGGGGACCCACCGGGGAGCTGTTTTTT CASSGIAGGPTGELFF
TRBJ2-7 - TRBD1 TRBV6-5 TGTGCCACTGACAGGGACTACGAGCAGTACTTC CATDRDYEQYF
TRBJ2-7 - TRBD1 TRBV5-1 TGCGCCAGCAGCCTAGGACAGGGCAACTACGAGCAGTACTTC CASSLGQGNYEQYF
TRBJ1-6 - - TRBV11-2 TGTGCCAGCAGCGTACGGGCGGGGTCCGGTTCACCCCTCCACTTT CASSVRAGSGSPLHF
TRBJ1-1 - - TRBV10-2 TGCGCCAGCAGTGAGTCCTTTGGGGAGACGAACACTGAAGCTTTCTTT CASSESFGETNTEAFF
TRBJ2-6 - - TRBV10-3 TGTGCCATCAGCGAAAGGTCAGCCCACTCTGGGGCCAACGTCCTGACTTTC CAISERSAHSGANVLTF
TRBJ1-1 - TRBD1 TRBV29-1 TGCAGCGGACGACAGGGACCGAATGAAGCTTTCTTT CSGRQGPNEAFF
TRBJ1-1 - - TRBV7-9 TGTGCCAGCAGCTTAATCGGAAACAGAGGCACTGAAGCTTTCTTT CASSLIGNRGTEAFF
TRBJ1-2 once TRBD1 TRBV30 TGTGCCAGACAGGGGACTACGGGGGATGGCTACACCTTC CARQGTTGDGYTF
TRBJ1-2 - - TRBV27 TGTGCCAGCAGCTGGCTAGGGGCGGATGGCTACACCTTC CASSWLGADGYTF
TRBJ1-3 - - TRBV10-3 TGTGCCATCAGTGAAGGACTGGTCTCTGGAAACACCATATATTTT CAISEGLVSGNTIYF
TRBJ2-5 - TRBD1 TRBV4-2 TGTGCCAGCAGCCAAGTCCCCGGGACAGGGAATATAGGGGCCCAGTACTTC CASSQVPGTGNIGAQYF
TRBJ2-2 - TRBD1 TRBV7-2 TGTGCCAGCAGCTTAAGGACAGGGGCTAACACCGGGGAGCTGTTTTTT CASSLRTGANTGELFF
TRBJ1-1 - - TRBV21-1 TGTGCCAGCAGCAAAGCGGCAGGGGGCAGTACTGAAGCTTTCTTT CASSKAAGGSTEAFF
TRBJ2-7 few - TRBV9 TGTGCCAGCAGCGTAGCCGGGACCCCCTACGAGCAGTACTTC CASSVAGTPYEQYF
TRBJ1-1 once - TRBV7-9 TGTGCCAGCAGCCCCAGAGGCCTTCCGGGCACTGAAGCTTTCTTT CASSPRGLPGTEAFF
TRBJ1-2 - - TRBV7-8 TGTGCCAGCAGCCTCTCGGGGAATAACTATGGCTACACCTTC CASSLSGNNYGYTF
TRBJ1-4 - - TRBV12-3/TRBV12-4 TGTGCCAGCAGTCACAGTGAAAAACTGTTTTTT CASSHSEKLFF
TRBJ2-5 - - TRBV3-1/TRBV3-2 TGTGCCAGCAGCCAGCTCGCCACAGGGCGACAAGAGACCCAGTACTTC CASSQLATGRQETQYF
TRBJ1-2 once TRBD1 TRBV5-1 TGCGCCAGCAGCCCTGGGACAGCCGTCTATGGCTACACCTTC CASSPGTAVYGYTF
TRBJ1-2 - TRBD1 TRBV19 TGTGCCAGTAGAATCTCCGGGACAGGGAACTATGGCTACACCTTC CASRISGTGNYGYTF
TRBJ1-2 - TRBD1 TRBV2 TGTGCCAGCAGACCCGCGGGACAGGGGCCTTATGGCTACACCTTC CASRPAGQGPYGYTF
TRBJ1-5 - - TRBV27 TGTGCCAGCAGTTTAAGGGGTCGGGATCAGCCCCAGCATTTT CASSLRGRDQPQHF
TRBJ2-3 - - TRBV24-1 TGTGCCACCAGAGGCAGATCAGATACGCAGTATTTT CATRGRSDTQYF
TRBJ1-2 - TRBD1 TRBV18 TGTGCCAGCTCAGGGGACAGAGAATATGGCTACACCTTC CASSGDREYGYTF
TRBJ2-1 - - TRBV5-6 TGTGCCAGCAGCTTGGCCGTCCGGACCGCCTCCTACAATGAGCAGTTCTTC CASSLAVRTASYNEQFF
TRBJ1-4 - - TRBV30 TGTGCCGGGGGCTCAGAAAAACTGTTTTTT CAGGSEKLFF
TRBJ1-1 - - TRBV12-3/TRBV12-4 TGTGCCAGCAGTTTCGGCAATGAAGCTTTCTTT CASSFGNEAFF
TRBJ1-4 - - TRBV18 TGTGCCAGCTCACCACCAACAAGCCTTAGAGGAATGATGTTTTTT CASSPPTSLRGMMFF
TRBJ1-1 - - TRBV18 TGTGCCAGCTCACAACAGGGTTCCACTGAAGCTTTCTTT CASSQQGSTEAFF
TRBJ2-7 - - TRBV12-5 TGTGCTAGTGGTTTGACAGGGACCGAGCAGTACTTC CASGLTGTEQYF
TRBJ2-5 few - TRBV27 TGTGCCAGCAGTTTACGCAGGGGCGAACGGGAGACCCAGTACTTC CASSLRRGERETQYF
TRBJ2-2 - TRBD1 TRBV6-5 TGTGCCAGCAGGGGACAGGGGGCCTTGCCCAGGGAGCTGTTTTTT CASRGQGALPRELFF
TRBJ1-3 - - TRBV5-1 TGCGCCAGCCGTATAGGTTCAGGGGTCGGAAACACCATATATTTT CASRIGSGVGNTIYF
TRBJ1-1 - - TRBV18 TGTGCCAGCTCACCACTTGGACAGTTCAACACTGAAGCTTTCTTT CASSPLGQFNTEAFF
TRBJ2-3 - - TRBV2 TGTGCCAGCAGTGACGGCTCGCGAGATACGCAGTATTTT CASSDGSRDTQYF
TRBJ1-1 - - TRBV3-1/TRBV3-2 TGTGCCAGCAGAGGGGGGATGAACACTGAAGCTTTCTTT CASRGGMNTEAFF
TRBJ2-7 once TRBD1 TRBV11-2 TGTGCCAGCAGCTTAGTTCGGGGCAGGGGGCCGTTCGAGCAGTACTTC CASSLVRGRGPFEQYF
TRBJ2-2 medium-sized - TRBV4-1 TGCGCCAGCAGCCAAGGACCGACCACCGGGGAGCTGTTTTTT CASSQGPTTGELFF
TRBJ1-2 - - TRBV6-1 TGTGCCAGCAGTGAACGCCGTCGGGCCTCTGGCTACACCTTC CASSERRRASGYTF
TRBJ1-5 - - TRBV3-1/TRBV3-2 TGTGCCAGCAGCCCCGCCCGGGGGGACAATCAGCCCCAGCATTTT CASSPARGDNQPQHF
TRBJ1-1 - TRBD1 TRBV7-9 TGTGCCAGCAGCCCACAGGGGACCACTGAAGCTTTCTTT CASSPQGTTEAFF